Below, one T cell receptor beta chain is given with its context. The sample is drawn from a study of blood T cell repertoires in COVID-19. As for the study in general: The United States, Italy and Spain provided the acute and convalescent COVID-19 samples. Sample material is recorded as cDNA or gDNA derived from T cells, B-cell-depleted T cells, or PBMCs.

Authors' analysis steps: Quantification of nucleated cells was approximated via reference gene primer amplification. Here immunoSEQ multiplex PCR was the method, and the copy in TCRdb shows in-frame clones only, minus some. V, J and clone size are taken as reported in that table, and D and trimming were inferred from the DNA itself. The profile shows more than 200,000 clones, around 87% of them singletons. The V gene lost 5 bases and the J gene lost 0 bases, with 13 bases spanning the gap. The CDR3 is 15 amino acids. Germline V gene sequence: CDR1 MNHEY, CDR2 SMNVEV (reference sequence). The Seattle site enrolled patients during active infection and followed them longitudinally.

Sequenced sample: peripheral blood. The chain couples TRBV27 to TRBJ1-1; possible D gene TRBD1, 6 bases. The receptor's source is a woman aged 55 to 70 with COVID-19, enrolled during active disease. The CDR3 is CASSPPGHLNTEAFF. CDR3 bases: TGTGCCAGCAGTCCTCCGGGACATCTGAACACTGAAGCTTTCTTT.